This T cell receptor (beta chain) is drawn from a study of control samples from healthy donors and cancer patients. This CDR3 has 13 amino acids. Trimming removed 3 bases at V and 0 bases at J, with 5 bases between. On this clone: Other DNA sequences within the sample encode an identical CDR3.

TCRdb's copy holds only in-frame clones and misses some; the assay was immunoSEQ multiplex PCR. The sample data list about 210,000 clones. This chain connects TRBV12-3 or TRBV12-4 to TRBJ1-1; the D is unclear. The sample was blood. The sequence came from a woman between 25 and 40 years old in good health. The CDR3 sequence: CASSFSVNTEAFF. The CDR3 DNA is TGTGCCAGCAGTTTTTCGGTGAACACTGAAGCTTTCTTT.